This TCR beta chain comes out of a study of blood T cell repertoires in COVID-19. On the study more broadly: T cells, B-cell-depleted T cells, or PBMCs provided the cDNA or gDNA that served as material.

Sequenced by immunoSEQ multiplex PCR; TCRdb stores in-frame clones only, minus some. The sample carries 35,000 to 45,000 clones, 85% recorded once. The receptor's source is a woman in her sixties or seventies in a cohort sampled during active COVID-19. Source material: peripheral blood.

The CDR3 protein is CASSQLRGREQYF. The CDR3 DNA reads TGTGCCAGCAGCCAACTCAGGGGCCGCGAGCAGTACTTC. The gene calls are TRBV14 and TRBJ2-7, with TRBD1 as a possible D gene (6 bases). The germline gives CDR1 SGHDN, CDR2 FVKESK. This CDR3 region has 13 residues. Between the trimmed V and J ends, which lost 2 bases and 6 bases, there was a span of 11 bases.